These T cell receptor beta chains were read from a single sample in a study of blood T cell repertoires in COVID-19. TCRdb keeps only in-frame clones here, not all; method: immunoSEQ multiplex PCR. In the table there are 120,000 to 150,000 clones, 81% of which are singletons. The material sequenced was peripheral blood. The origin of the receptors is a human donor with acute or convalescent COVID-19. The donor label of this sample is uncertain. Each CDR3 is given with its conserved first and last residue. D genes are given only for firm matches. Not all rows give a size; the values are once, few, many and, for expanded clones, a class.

cdr3_aa: CASSAQGAGNQPQHF
cdr3_nt: TGTGCCAGCAGTGCACAGGGGGCCGGCAATCAGCCCCAGCATTTT
j_call: TRBJ1-5
v_call: TRBV6-6
clone_size: NA
d_call: TRBD1

cdr3_aa: CASSQGEGFTDTQYF
cdr3_nt: TGCGCCAGCAGCCAAGGGGAGGGGTTCACAGATACGCAGTATTTT
j_call: TRBJ2-3
v_call: TRBV4-1
clone_size: few
d_call: TRBD2

cdr3_aa: CATSSTRTPAGTDTQYF
cdr3_nt: TGTGCCACCAGTTCTACGAGGACTCCTGCTGGCACAGATACGCAGTATTTT
j_call: TRBJ2-3
v_call: TRBV24-1
clone_size: few
d_call: NA

cdr3_aa: CASSLWGETEAFF
cdr3_nt: TGCGCCAGCAGCTTGTGGGGGGAGACTGAAGCTTTCTTT
j_call: TRBJ1-1
v_call: TRBV5-1
clone_size: NA
d_call: NA

cdr3_aa: CASSPRSGGTDTQYF
cdr3_nt: TGTGCCAGCTCACCACGGTCGGGGGGCACAGATACGCAGTATTTT
j_call: TRBJ2-3
v_call: TRBV18
clone_size: NA
d_call: NA

cdr3_aa: CASSQGRQGAGNTIYF
cdr3_nt: TGTGCCAGCAGCCAAGGAAGGCAAGGGGCGGGAAACACCATATATTTT
j_call: TRBJ1-3
v_call: TRBV4-2
clone_size: NA
d_call: NA

cdr3_aa: CSVERTGGMYEQFF
cdr3_nt: TGCAGCGTTGAACGGACAGGGGGCATGTACGAGCAGTTCTTC
j_call: TRBJ2-1
v_call: TRBV29-1
clone_size: NA
d_call: TRBD1

cdr3_aa: CASSPGGVGNYEQYF
cdr3_nt: TGTGCCAGCAGCCCAGGGGGTGTGGGCAACTACGAGCAGTACTTC
j_call: TRBJ2-7
v_call: TRBV7-6
clone_size: NA
d_call: TRBD1

cdr3_aa: CASTRGTDTQYF
cdr3_nt: TGTGCCAGCACGCGGGGGACAGATACGCAGTATTTT
j_call: TRBJ2-3
v_call: TRBV6-5
clone_size: NA
d_call: TRBD2

cdr3_aa: CSVEPDSNTGELFF
cdr3_nt: TGCAGCGTTGAACCCGACAGTAACACCGGGGAGCTGTTTTTT
j_call: TRBJ2-2
v_call: TRBV29-1
clone_size: NA
d_call: NA

cdr3_aa: CAISLNGLAEEQYF
cdr3_nt: TGTGCCATCAGCCTTAATGGACTAGCGGAGGAGCAGTACTTC
j_call: TRBJ2-7
v_call: TRBV10-3
clone_size: NA
d_call: TRBD2

cdr3_aa: CASSYRERHNSPLHF
cdr3_nt: TGTGCCAGCAGTTACCGGGAAAGACATAATTCACCCCTCCACTTT
j_call: TRBJ1-6
v_call: TRBV6-6
clone_size: NA
d_call: NA

cdr3_aa: CASSPSPGGVINNSPLHF
cdr3_nt: TGTGCCAGCAGCCCCTCCCCTGGGGGCGTAATTAATAATTCACCCCTCCACTTT
j_call: TRBJ1-6
v_call: TRBV11-2
clone_size: NA
d_call: NA

cdr3_aa: CASSVGSGGGNGYTF
cdr3_nt: TGTGCCAGCAGCGTAGGTTCAGGGGGCGGTAATGGCTACACCTTC
j_call: TRBJ1-2
v_call: TRBV9
clone_size: NA
d_call: TRBD1

cdr3_aa: CASSQEPGFSYEQYF
cdr3_nt: TGCGCCAGCAGCCAAGAACCGGGATTCTCCTACGAGCAGTACTTC
j_call: TRBJ2-7
v_call: TRBV4-1
clone_size: NA
d_call: NA

cdr3_aa: CASTYRGAQGLDYGYTF
cdr3_nt: TGTGCCAGCACCTACCGGGGAGCGCAGGGACTTGACTATGGCTACACCTTC
j_call: TRBJ1-2
v_call: TRBV5-8
clone_size: NA
d_call: NA

cdr3_aa: CASSLGTGLNSPLHF
cdr3_nt: TGTGCCAGCAGCCTGGGGACAGGGCTGAATTCACCCCTCCACTTT
j_call: TRBJ1-6
v_call: TRBV5-5
clone_size: NA
d_call: TRBD1

cdr3_aa: CATSRTGLNTGELFF
cdr3_nt: TGTGCCACCTCCCGGACAGGATTAAACACCGGGGAGCTGTTTTTT
j_call: TRBJ2-2
v_call: TRBV7-2
clone_size: few
d_call: TRBD1

cdr3_aa: CASSEYGLLTDTQYF
cdr3_nt: TGTGCCAGCAGTGAATATGGACTCCTCACAGATACGCAGTATTTT
j_call: TRBJ2-3
v_call: TRBV25-1
clone_size: NA
d_call: NA

cdr3_aa: CASSLGGLNTEAFF
cdr3_nt: TGTGCCAGCAGCCTCGGAGGGCTGAACACTGAAGCTTTCTTT
j_call: TRBJ1-1
v_call: TRBV7-3
clone_size: NA
d_call: NA

cdr3_aa: CASGIGTVYGYTF
cdr3_nt: TGTGCTAGTGGCATCGGGACAGTCTATGGCTACACCTTC
j_call: TRBJ1-2
v_call: TRBV12-5
clone_size: NA
d_call: TRBD1

cdr3_aa: CAWSRDIQVLSPYGYTF
cdr3_nt: TGTGCCTGGAGCCGCGATATACAGGTCCTTTCCCCCTATGGCTACACCTTC
j_call: TRBJ1-2
v_call: TRBV30
clone_size: NA
d_call: NA

cdr3_aa: CASSRDSGGTQYF
cdr3_nt: TGTGCCAGCAGTCGGGACTCAGGCGGGACCCAGTACTTC
j_call: TRBJ2-5
v_call: TRBV6-5
clone_size: NA
d_call: NA

cdr3_aa: CASSPREQTNTEAFF
cdr3_nt: TGTGCCAGCAGCCCACGGGAACAGACGAACACTGAAGCTTTCTTT
j_call: TRBJ1-1
v_call: TRBV7-9
clone_size: NA
d_call: NA

cdr3_aa: CASSFDRGSGDTQYF
cdr3_nt: TGTGCCAGCAGCTTCGACAGGGGATCAGGGGATACGCAGTATTTT
j_call: TRBJ2-3
v_call: TRBV5-6
clone_size: NA
d_call: TRBD1

cdr3_aa: CASSPPGAVEKLFF
cdr3_nt: TGCGCCAGCAGCCCCCCGGGTGCGGTTGAAAAACTGTTTTTT
j_call: TRBJ1-4
v_call: TRBV4-1
clone_size: NA
d_call: NA

cdr3_aa: CASSFGQVYYEQYF
cdr3_nt: TGTGCCAGCAGCTTTGGGCAGGTCTACTACGAGCAGTACTTC
j_call: TRBJ2-7
v_call: TRBV7-2
clone_size: NA
d_call: NA

cdr3_aa: CASIPGTGDQETQYF
cdr3_nt: TGCGCCAGCATCCCCGGGACAGGGGACCAAGAGACCCAGTACTTC
j_call: TRBJ2-5
v_call: TRBV5-1
clone_size: NA
d_call: TRBD1

cdr3_aa: CASSRDYGYTF
cdr3_nt: TGTGCCAGCTCGAGGGACTATGGCTACACCTTC
j_call: TRBJ1-2
v_call: TRBV4-2
clone_size: once
d_call: NA

cdr3_aa: CASSPTNDTEYSNQPQHF
cdr3_nt: TGCGCCAGCAGCCCCACGAACGATACAGAATATAGCAATCAGCCCCAGCATTTT
j_call: TRBJ1-5
v_call: TRBV4-1
clone_size: NA
d_call: NA

cdr3_aa: CASSLEQGVNYGYTF
cdr3_nt: TGTGCCAGCAGCTTGGAACAGGGGGTGAACTATGGCTACACCTTC
j_call: TRBJ1-2
v_call: TRBV5-4
clone_size: NA
d_call: TRBD1

cdr3_aa: CASSLGDRTDSPLHF
cdr3_nt: TGTGCCAGCAGCTTAGGGGACAGGACGGATTCACCCCTCCACTTT
j_call: TRBJ1-6
v_call: TRBV7-9
clone_size: NA
d_call: TRBD1

cdr3_aa: CASSFASGVTDTQYF
cdr3_nt: TGTGCCAGCAGCTTCGCTAGCGGGGTCACAGATACGCAGTATTTT
j_call: TRBJ2-3
v_call: TRBV7-3
clone_size: once
d_call: TRBD2

cdr3_aa: CASSPRVDTEAFF
cdr3_nt: TGTGCCAGCAGCCCTCGAGTGGACACTGAAGCTTTCTTT
j_call: TRBJ1-1
v_call: TRBV7-8
clone_size: NA
d_call: NA

cdr3_aa: CASSVASSGGALTGELFF
cdr3_nt: TGTGCCAGCAGCGTAGCGTCTAGCGGGGGGGCCCTCACCGGGGAGCTGTTTTTT
j_call: TRBJ2-2
v_call: TRBV9
clone_size: NA
d_call: TRBD2

cdr3_aa: CAWSVGLAGGVTDTQYF
cdr3_nt: TGTGCCTGGAGTGTAGGACTAGCGGGGGGGGTCACAGATACGCAGTATTTT
j_call: TRBJ2-3
v_call: TRBV30
clone_size: NA
d_call: TRBD2

cdr3_aa: CASSLGLLAIYEQYF
cdr3_nt: TGTGCCAGCAGCCTGGGACTCCTAGCCATCTACGAGCAGTACTTC
j_call: TRBJ2-7
v_call: TRBV7-2
clone_size: NA
d_call: NA

cdr3_aa: CASSPSGGQGAPQHF
cdr3_nt: TGTGCCAGCTCACCCTCAGGGGGCCAGGGTGCGCCCCAGCATTTT
j_call: TRBJ1-5
v_call: TRBV18
clone_size: NA
d_call: TRBD1

cdr3_aa: CAWSLDRGNNSPLHF
cdr3_nt: TGTGCCTGGAGTTTAGACAGGGGGAATAATTCACCCCTCCACTTT
j_call: TRBJ1-6
v_call: TRBV30
clone_size: NA
d_call: TRBD1

cdr3_aa: CASSARAVGAHYEQYF
cdr3_nt: TGTGCCAGCAGCGCCAGGGCGGTAGGGGCTCACTACGAGCAGTACTTC
j_call: TRBJ2-7
v_call: TRBV11-2
clone_size: NA
d_call: NA

cdr3_aa: CAWSVGQGGGYTF
cdr3_nt: TGTGCCTGGAGTGTTGGACAGGGAGGCGGCTACACCTTC
j_call: TRBJ1-2
v_call: TRBV30
clone_size: NA
d_call: TRBD1

cdr3_aa: CASSTLGGESSYNSPLHF
cdr3_nt: TGTGCCAGCAGCACCCTAGGGGGTGAGAGCTCCTATAATTCACCCCTCCACTTT
j_call: TRBJ1-6
v_call: TRBV7-8
clone_size: NA
d_call: NA

cdr3_aa: CATSAQPGQAYNEQFF
cdr3_nt: TGTGCCACCAGTGCTCAGCCCGGACAGGCCTACAATGAGCAGTTCTTC
j_call: TRBJ2-1
v_call: TRBV24-1
clone_size: NA
d_call: TRBD1

cdr3_aa: CASSEGTGIFTGELFF
cdr3_nt: TGTGCCAGCAGTGAAGGGACAGGGATCTTTACCGGGGAGCTGTTTTTT
j_call: TRBJ2-2
v_call: TRBV6-1
clone_size: NA
d_call: TRBD1

cdr3_aa: CASSLGIRPSSYNSPLHF
cdr3_nt: TGTGCCAGCAGCTTAGGTATCCGTCCGAGCTCCTATAATTCACCCCTCCACTTT
j_call: TRBJ1-6
v_call: TRBV11-3
clone_size: many
d_call: NA